This TCR beta chain was retrieved from a study of vaccination effects on CD4 cells after COVID-19. Study in general: Post-vaccine specimens were collected at a median of 72 days following the second dose.

There are a few counts of this clone. What it binds is not known. Expansion of antigen-specific CD4+ T cells with viral peptide pools was carried out by the ViraFEST assay before sequencing. Culture proceeded for roughly ten days, and CD4+ T cells were then isolated. Participants each got two BNT162b2 or mRNA-1273 vaccine doses. Supplemented with roughly 10 IU/ml IL-2 and 9.5 to 10 ug/ml peptides, some 2 million PBMC per well were kept in culture. In the cultures, half the medium was exchanged for IL-2 medium on days 3 and 7. V was pared by 5 bases and J by 3 bases, with 13 bases between. CDR1 is KGHSH, CDR2 LQKENI, per germline. The CDR3 spans 14 residues. Profiled with immunoSEQ multiplex PCR; TCRdb holds only in-frame clones, not every one. The table includes about 59,000 clones, roughly three quarters detected once.

The rearrangement joins TRBV18 to TRBJ1-1, with a tentative D call TRBD1 (5 bases). The sample consisted of CD4+ T cells from PBMCs cultured with HCoV-OC43 spike peptides, taken after COVID-19 vaccination. The subset was: HCoV-OC43 spike overlapping peptide pool stimulation. The clonotype originates from a human donor who received a COVID-19 vaccine. In nucleotides, the CDR3 is TGTGCCAGCTCATTACGCGGGGGGGACACTGAAGCTTTCTTT. Its translation is CASSLRGGDTEAFF.